This T cell receptor (beta chain) originates from a study of blood T cell repertoires in COVID-19. Study-level background: Whether acute or convalescent, the COVID-19 samples came from the United States, Italy and Spain. T cells, B-cell-depleted T cells, or PBMCs supplied cDNA or gDNA.

Methods used by the authors: From reference gene primer amplification, estimates of nucleated cell counts were derived. The protocol was immunoSEQ multiplex PCR, while the TCRdb copy is restricted to in-frame clones and leaves out a portion. The DNA was the basis for D and trimming; V, J and clone size are from that table. The table lists 35,000 to 50,000 clones, about four fifths of them singletons. The receptor comes from a woman aged 70-85 years with acute or convalescent COVID-19. The sequencing input was peripheral blood.

CDR3 nucleotide sequence: TGCGCCAGCAGCCACCTAAGCGGGAGGGATGAGACCCAGTACTTC. Residues: CASSHLSGRDETQYF. V gene TRBV5-1 combines with J gene TRBJ2-5, with 10 bases that match TRBD2. This CDR3 spans 15 amino acids. Unmatched junction bases numbered 8, after V lost 4 bases and J lost 5 bases. Germline V gives CDR1 SGHRS, CDR2 YFSETQ.